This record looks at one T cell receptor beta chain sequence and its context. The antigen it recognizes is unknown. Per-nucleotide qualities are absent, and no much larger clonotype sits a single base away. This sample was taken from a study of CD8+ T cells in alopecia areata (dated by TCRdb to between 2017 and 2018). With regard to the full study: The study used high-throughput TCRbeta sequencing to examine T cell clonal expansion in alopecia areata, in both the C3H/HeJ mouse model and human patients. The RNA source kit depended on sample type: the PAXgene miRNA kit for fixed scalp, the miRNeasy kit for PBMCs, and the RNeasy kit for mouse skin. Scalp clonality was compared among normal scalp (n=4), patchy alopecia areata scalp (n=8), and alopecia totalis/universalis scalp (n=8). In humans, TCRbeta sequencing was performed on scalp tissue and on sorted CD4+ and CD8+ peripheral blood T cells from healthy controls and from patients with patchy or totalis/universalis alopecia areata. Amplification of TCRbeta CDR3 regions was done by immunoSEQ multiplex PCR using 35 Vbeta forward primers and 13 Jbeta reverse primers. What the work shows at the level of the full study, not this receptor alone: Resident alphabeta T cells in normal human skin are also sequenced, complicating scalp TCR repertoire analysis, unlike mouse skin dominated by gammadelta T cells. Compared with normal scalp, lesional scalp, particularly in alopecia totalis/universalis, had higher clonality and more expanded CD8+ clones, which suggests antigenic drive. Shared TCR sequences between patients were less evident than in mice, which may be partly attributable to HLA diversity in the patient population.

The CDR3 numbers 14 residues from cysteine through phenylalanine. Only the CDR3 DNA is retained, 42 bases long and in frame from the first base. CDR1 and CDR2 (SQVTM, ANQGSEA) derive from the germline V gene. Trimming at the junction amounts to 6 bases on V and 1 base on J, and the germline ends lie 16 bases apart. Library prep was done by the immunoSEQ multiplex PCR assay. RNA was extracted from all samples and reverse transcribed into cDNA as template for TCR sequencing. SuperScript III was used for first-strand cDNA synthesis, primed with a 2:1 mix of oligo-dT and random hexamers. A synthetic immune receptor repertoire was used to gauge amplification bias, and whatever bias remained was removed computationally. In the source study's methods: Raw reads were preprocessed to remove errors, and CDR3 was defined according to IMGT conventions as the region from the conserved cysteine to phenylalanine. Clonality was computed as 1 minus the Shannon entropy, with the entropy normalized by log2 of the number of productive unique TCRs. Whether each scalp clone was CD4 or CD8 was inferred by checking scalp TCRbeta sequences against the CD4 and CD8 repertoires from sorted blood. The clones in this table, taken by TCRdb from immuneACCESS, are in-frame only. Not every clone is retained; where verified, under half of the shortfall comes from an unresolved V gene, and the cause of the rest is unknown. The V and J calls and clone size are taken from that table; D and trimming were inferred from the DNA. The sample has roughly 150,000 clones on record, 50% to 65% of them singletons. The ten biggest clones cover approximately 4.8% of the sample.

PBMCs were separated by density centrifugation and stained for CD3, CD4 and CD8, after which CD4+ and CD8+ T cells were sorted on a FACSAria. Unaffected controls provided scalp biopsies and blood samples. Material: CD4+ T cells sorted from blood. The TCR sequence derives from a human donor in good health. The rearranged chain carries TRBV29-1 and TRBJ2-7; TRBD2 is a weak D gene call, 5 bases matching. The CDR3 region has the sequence CSVLVRALSYEQYF. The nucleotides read TGCAGCGTACTTGTGAGGGCACTATCCTACGAGCAGTACTTC.